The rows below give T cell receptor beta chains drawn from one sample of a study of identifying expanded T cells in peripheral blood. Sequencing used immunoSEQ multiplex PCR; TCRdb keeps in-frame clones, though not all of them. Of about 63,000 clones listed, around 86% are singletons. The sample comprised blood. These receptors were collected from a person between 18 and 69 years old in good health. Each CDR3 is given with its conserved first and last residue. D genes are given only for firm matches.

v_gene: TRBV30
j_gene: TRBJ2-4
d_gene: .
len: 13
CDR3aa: CAWSTGPGNIQYF
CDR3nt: TGTGCCTGGAGTACAGGGCCTGGAAACATTCAGTACTTC

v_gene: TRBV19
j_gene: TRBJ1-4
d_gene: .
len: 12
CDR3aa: CASRDGNEKLFF
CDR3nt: TGTGCCAGCCGGGACGGGAATGAAAAACTGTTTTTT

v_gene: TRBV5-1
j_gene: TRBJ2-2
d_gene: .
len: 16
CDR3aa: CASSLAGRMNTGELFF
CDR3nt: TGCGCCAGCAGCTTGGCGGGCAGGATGAACACCGGGGAGCTGTTTTTT

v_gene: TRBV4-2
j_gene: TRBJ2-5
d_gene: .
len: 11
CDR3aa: CASSQGGTQYF
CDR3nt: TGTGCCAGCAGCCAAGGTGGGACCCAGTACTTC

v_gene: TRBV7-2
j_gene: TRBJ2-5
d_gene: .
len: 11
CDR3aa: CASSAGVEQYF
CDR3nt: TGTGCCAGCAGCGCAGGCGTGGAGCAGTACTTC

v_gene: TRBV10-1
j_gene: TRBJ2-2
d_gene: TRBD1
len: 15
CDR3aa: CASSPGQGATGELFF
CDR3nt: TGCGCCAGCAGTCCCGGACAGGGGGCAACCGGGGAGCTGTTTTTT

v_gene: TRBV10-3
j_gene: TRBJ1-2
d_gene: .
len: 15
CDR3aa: CAISELSPGSYGYTF
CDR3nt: TGTGCCATCAGTGAGCTTTCGCCAGGGTCATATGGCTACACCTTC

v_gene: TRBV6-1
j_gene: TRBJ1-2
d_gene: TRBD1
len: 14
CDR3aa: CASSVQGAEIGYTF
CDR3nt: TGTGCCAGCAGTGTGCAGGGGGCCGAGATAGGCTACACCTTC

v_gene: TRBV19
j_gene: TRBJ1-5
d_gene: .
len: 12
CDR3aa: CASQGGNLPQHF
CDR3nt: TGTGCCAGCCAAGGGGGGAATCTGCCCCAGCATTTT

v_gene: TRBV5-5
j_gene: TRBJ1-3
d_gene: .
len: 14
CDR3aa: CASSPQFSGNTIYF
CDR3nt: TGTGCCAGCAGCCCCCAGTTCTCTGGAAACACCATATATTTT

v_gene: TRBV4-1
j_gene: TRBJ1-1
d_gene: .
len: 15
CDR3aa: CASSQEAGMNTEAFF
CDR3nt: TGCGCCAGCAGCCAAGAGGCAGGCATGAACACTGAAGCTTTCTTT

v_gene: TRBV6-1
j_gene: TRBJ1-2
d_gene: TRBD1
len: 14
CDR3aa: CAIVSGTGRQGYTF
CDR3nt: TGTGCCATTGTCTCCGGGACAGGGAGGCAAGGCTACACCTTC

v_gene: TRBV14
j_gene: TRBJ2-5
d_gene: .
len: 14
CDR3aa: CASSQEVYGLRWNF
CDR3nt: TGTGCCAGCAGCCAAGAAGTGTACGGGCTTCGATGGAACTTC

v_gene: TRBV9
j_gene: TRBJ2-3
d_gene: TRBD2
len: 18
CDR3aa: CASSVSPKSSGGTDTQYF
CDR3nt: TGTGCCAGCAGCGTATCCCCAAAGTCTAGCGGGGGGACAGATACGCAGTATTTT

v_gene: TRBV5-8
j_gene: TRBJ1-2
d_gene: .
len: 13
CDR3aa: CASSSAVDYGYTF
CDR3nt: TGTGCCAGCAGCTCCGCGGTAGACTATGGCTACACCTTC

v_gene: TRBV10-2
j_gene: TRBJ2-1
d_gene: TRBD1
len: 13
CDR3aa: CATQWDSHNEQFF
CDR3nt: TGCGCCACCCAGTGGGACAGTCACAATGAGCAGTTCTTC

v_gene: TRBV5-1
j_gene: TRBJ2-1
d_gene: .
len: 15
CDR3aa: CASKVGPQKYNEQFF
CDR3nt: TGCGCCAGCAAAGTTGGACCCCAAAAGTACAATGAGCAGTTCTTC

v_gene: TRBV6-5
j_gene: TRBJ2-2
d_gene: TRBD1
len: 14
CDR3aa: CASSRRQGTGELFF
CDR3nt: TGTGCCAGCAGTCGAAGACAGGGGACGGGGGAGCTGTTTTTT

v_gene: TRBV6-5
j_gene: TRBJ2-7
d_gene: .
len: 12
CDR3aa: CASSFRGYEQYF
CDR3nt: TGTGCCAGCAGTTTTCGGGGGTACGAGCAGTACTTC

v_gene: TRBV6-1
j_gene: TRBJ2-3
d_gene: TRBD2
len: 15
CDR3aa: CASSGRLASTDTQYF
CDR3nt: TGTGCCAGCAGTGGACGACTAGCGTCCACAGATACGCAGTATTTT

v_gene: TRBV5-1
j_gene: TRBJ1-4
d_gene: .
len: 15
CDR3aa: CASSLGTTANEKLFF
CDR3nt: TGCGCCAGCAGCTTAGGGACTACAGCTAATGAAAAACTGTTTTTT

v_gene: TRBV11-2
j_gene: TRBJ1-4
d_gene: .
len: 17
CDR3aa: CASSLGASGSPNEKLFF
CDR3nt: TGTGCCAGCAGCTTAGGGGCGAGTGGATCACCTAATGAAAAACTGTTTTTT

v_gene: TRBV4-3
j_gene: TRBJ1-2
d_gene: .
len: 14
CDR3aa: CASSQDKRANGYTF
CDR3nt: TGCGCCAGCAGCCAAGATAAAAGGGCTAATGGCTACACCTTC

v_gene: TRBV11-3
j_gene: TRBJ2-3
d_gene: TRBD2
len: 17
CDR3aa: CASSLGWGSGAPDTQYF
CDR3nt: TGTGCCAGCAGCTTAGGTTGGGGGAGCGGGGCCCCAGATACGCAGTATTTT

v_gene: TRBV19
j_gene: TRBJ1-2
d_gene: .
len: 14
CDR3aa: CASSSAGGYYGYTF
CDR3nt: TGTGCCAGTAGTTCCGCGGGGGGTTACTATGGCTACACCTTC

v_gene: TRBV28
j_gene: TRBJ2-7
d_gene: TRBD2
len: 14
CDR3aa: CASCLISGNSEQYF
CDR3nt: TGTGCCAGTTGTCTTATCAGCGGGAACTCCGAGCAGTACTTC

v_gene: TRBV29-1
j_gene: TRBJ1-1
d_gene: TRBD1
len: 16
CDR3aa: CSVDGLGQGMNTEAFF
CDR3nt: TGCAGCGTTGATGGGCTGGGACAGGGGATGAACACTGAAGCTTTCTTT

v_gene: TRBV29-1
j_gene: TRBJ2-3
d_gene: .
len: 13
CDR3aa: CSVGDRSTDTQYF
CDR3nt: TGCAGCGTTGGCGACAGAAGCACAGATACGCAGTATTTT

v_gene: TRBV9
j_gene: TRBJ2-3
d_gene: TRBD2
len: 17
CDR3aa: CASSSGTSGPSTDTQYF
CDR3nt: TGTGCCAGCAGCTCCGGGACTAGCGGGCCTAGCACAGATACGCAGTATTTT